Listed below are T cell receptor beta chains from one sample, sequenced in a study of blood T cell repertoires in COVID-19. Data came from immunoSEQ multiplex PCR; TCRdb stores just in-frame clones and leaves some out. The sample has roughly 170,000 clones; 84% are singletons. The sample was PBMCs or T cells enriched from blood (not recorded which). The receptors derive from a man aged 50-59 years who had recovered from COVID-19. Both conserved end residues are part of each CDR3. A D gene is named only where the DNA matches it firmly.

CASSPWGRGTEAFF	TRBV5-6	.	TRBJ1-1
CSVLQIEAFF	TRBV29-1	.	TRBJ1-1
CASSPPPLLAGSMGGELFF	TRBV3-1/TRBV3-2	TRBD2	TRBJ2-2
CASSLGLLAGVLSYNEQFF	TRBV7-9	TRBD2	TRBJ2-1
CASSAGTGTYEQYF	TRBV19	TRBD1	TRBJ2-7
CASSFLQTGGYTEAFF	TRBV27	TRBD1	TRBJ1-1
CATSRDRSGGGYEQYF	TRBV15	TRBD1	TRBJ2-7
CASRRTSVTQYF	TRBV5-6	TRBD2	TRBJ2-3
CASKVGGGWANEQFF	TRBV10-2	TRBD2	TRBJ2-1
CASSESRGNSPLHF	TRBV7-3	.	TRBJ1-6
CASSLGGAGHTGELFF	TRBV11-1	.	TRBJ2-2
CAISRLGQRDPEAFF	TRBV10-3	TRBD1	TRBJ1-1
CASSLGTGTLRDSGNTIYF	TRBV3-1/TRBV3-2	TRBD1	TRBJ1-3
CASSLRDRGSTDTQYF	TRBV5-6	TRBD1	TRBJ2-3
CASSIEGQKVGRNQPQHF	TRBV19	TRBD1	TRBJ1-5
CAVPMSSREGTEAFF	TRBV11-2	.	TRBJ1-1
CASDTSYEQYF	TRBV6-6	.	TRBJ2-7
CASSQLGVYGYTF	TRBV4-1	.	TRBJ1-2
CARSFSGSSWRDEKLFF	TRBV7-5	.	TRBJ1-4
CASSPQGSGANVLTF	TRBV7-2	.	TRBJ2-6
CASSLEAGGNTIYF	TRBV7-2	.	TRBJ1-3
CSASSYTQYF	TRBV20-1	.	TRBJ2-3
CASRGQGAEKLFF	TRBV2	TRBD1	TRBJ1-4
CASSLAWDRAQPQHF	TRBV5-5	TRBD1	TRBJ1-5
CAAPGDMNTEAFF	TRBV6-5	.	TRBJ1-1
CASSDRVGEQFF	TRBV19	TRBD1	TRBJ2-1